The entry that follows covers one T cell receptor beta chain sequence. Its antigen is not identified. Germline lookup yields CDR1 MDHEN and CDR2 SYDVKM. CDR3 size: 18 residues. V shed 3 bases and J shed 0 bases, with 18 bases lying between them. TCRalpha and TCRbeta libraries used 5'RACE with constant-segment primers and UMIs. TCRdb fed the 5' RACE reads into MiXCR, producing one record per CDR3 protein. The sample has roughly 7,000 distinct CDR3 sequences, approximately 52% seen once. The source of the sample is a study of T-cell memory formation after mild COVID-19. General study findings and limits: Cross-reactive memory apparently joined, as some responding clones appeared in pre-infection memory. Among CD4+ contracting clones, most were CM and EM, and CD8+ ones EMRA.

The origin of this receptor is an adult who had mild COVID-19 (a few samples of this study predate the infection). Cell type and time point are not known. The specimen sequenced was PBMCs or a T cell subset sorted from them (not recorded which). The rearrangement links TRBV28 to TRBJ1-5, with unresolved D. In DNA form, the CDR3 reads TGTGCCAGCAGTTTGTCAAACTCCAGGTACTATAGCAATCAGCCCCAGCATTTT. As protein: CASSLSNSRYYSNQPQHF.